The clone carrying this T cell receptor beta chain was found a few times. Its cognate antigen is unknown. TCRdb independently ran MiXCR on the reads; one entry per CDR3 protein. The sample holds about 530,000 distinct CDR3 sequences, about 25% seen once. The data belong to a study of T cell repertoires in cytomegalovirus infection. Study summary: Public TCR beta signatures marked donors with CMV infection and the matching HLA. Study observations and caveats: CMV-specific TCR beta clonotypes restricted by HLA-C were the ones dominating the ex vivo response. Cumulative public TCR beta family frequency identified carriers of CMV plus the relevant HLA.

V lost 4 bases and J lost 5, with 17 bases in between. The CDR3 has 15 residues. Germline CDR1 MGHRA, CDR2 YSYEKL. The sequenced material came from PBMCs. The receptor was derived from a human donor in good health (CMV status not recorded). Some clones in this sample may be carry-over from other donors' samples. The rearrangement uses TRBV4-1 and TRBJ1-1; D unresolved. In DNA, the CDR3 is TGCGCCAGCAGCCCTTCTCAGGTTTTAGGGACTGAAGCTTTCTTT. Its protein product is CASSPSQVLGTEAFF.